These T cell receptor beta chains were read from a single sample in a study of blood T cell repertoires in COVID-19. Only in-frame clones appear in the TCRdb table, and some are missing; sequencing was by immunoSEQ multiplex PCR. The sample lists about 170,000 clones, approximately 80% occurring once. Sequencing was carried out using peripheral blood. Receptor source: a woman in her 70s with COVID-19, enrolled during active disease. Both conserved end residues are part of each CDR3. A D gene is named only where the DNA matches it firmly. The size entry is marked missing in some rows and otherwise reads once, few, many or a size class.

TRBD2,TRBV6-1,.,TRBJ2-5,TGTGCCAGCAGTAACGGACTAGCCCAAGAGACCCAGTACTTC,CASSNGLAQETQYF
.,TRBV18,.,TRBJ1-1,TGTGCCAGCTCACCAATTACAGGAATTAACACTGAAGCTTTCTTT,CASSPITGINTEAFF
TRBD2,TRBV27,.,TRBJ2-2,TGTGCCAGCAGTTTATCAGCTAGCGGGATTTTCACCGGGGAGCTGTTTTTT,CASSLSASGIFTGELFF
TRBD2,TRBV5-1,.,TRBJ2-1,TGCGCCAGCAGCCCCGGACTAGCGGGTAATGAGCAGTTCTTC,CASSPGLAGNEQFF
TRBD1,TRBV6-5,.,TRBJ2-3,TGTGCCAGCAGTTCGGGACAGGGGCAGGAGAGGCCGCAGTATTTT,CASSSGQGQERPQYF
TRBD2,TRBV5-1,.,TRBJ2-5,TGCGCCAGCAGCCTGGGACTAGCGCTTCAAGAGACCCAGTACTTC,CASSLGLALQETQYF
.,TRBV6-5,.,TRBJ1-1,TGTGCCAGCAGACCGACCGGGAAAACGAACACTGAAGCTTTCTTT,CASRPTGKTNTEAFF
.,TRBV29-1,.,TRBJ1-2,TGCAGCGTTCGTGATGGCGGCTATGGCTACACCTTC,CSVRDGGYGYTF
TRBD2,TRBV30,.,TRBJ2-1,TGTGCCTGGAGTTGGACTAGCAGCTACAATGAGCAGTTCTTC,CAWSWTSSYNEQFF
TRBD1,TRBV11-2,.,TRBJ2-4,TGTGCCAGCAGCGACTGGACAGGGGGACAAAACATTCAGTACTTC,CASSDWTGGQNIQYF
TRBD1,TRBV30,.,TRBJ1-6,TGTGCCTGTACCGGGACAGAAGATTCACCCCTCCACTTT,CACTGTEDSPLHF
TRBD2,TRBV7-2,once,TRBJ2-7,TGTGCCAGCAGCTTAGGACTAGCGTCCTACGAGCAGTACTTC,CASSLGLASYEQYF
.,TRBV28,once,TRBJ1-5,TGTGCCAGCAGAGGTGCGTCCGGGATTAGCAATCAGCCCCAGCATTTT,CASRGASGISNQPQHF
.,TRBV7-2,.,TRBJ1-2,TGTGCCAGCAGTTACGGGAACAACTATGGCTACACCTTC,CASSYGNNYGYTF
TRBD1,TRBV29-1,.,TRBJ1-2,TGCAGCGGCCAGGACAGGGAACCTTATGGCTACACCTTC,CSGQDREPYGYTF
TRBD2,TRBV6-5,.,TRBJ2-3,TGTGCCAGCAGCACGTCAGCCGGCGGGGGAGGGACGCAGTATTTT,CASSTSAGGGGTQYF
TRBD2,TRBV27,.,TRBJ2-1,TGTGCCAGCAGTTTAATAGCGGGAGTTGCAAATGAGCAGTTCTTC,CASSLIAGVANEQFF
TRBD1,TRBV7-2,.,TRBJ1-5,TGTGCCAGCAGCTCCCGACAGGGATTAGGTCAGCCCCAGCATTTT,CASSSRQGLGQPQHF
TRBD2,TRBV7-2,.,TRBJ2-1,TGTGCCAGCAGCCTGACTAGCGGGGGGCCCCCATACAATGAGCAGTTCTTC,CASSLTSGGPPYNEQFF
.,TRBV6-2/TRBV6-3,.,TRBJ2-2,.,CASSYGAGTPGSCFF
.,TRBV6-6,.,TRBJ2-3,TGTGCCAGCGGAGCCGGAGATACGCAGTATTTT,CASGAGDTQYF
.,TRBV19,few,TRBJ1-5,TGTGCCAGTAGTATAGTACTTACAGTTAATCAGCCCCAGCATTTT,CASSIVLTVNQPQHF
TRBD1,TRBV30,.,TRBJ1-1,TGTGCCGGTCGGACAGGCTACACTGAAGCTTTCTTT,CAGRTGYTEAFF
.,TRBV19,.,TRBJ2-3,TGTGCCAGTAAGGGGCCCCTCACAGATACGCAGTATTTT,CASKGPLTDTQYF
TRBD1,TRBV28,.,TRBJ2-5,TGTGCCAGCAGTTCACAGGGGGCAGGAGAGACCCAGTACTTC,CASSSQGAGETQYF
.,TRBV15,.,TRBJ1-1,TGTGCCACCAGCCAACAGGACCGAACTGAAGCTTTCTTT,CATSQQDRTEAFF
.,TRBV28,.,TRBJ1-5,TGTGCCAGCAGTTGGCAGGGGACCTATAGCAATCAGCCCCAGCATTTT,CASSWQGTYSNQPQHF
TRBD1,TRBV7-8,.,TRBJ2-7,TGTGCCAGCAGCTTAGTCACAGGGGGATTTCAAGAGCAGTACTTC,CASSLVTGGFQEQYF
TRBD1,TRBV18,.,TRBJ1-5,TGTGCCAGCTCTCTGGGACAGGGCAGAGGGTCCCAGCATTTT,CASSLGQGRGSQHF
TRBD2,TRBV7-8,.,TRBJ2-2,TGTGCCAGCAGCCCTAGACTAGCTCTGAACACCGGGGAGCTGTTTTTT,CASSPRLALNTGELFF
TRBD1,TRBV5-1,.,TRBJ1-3,TGCGCCAGCAGCTTCGGGACAGGGGGAAACACCATATATTTT,CASSFGTGGNTIYF
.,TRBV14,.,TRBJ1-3,TGTGCCAGCAGCCAAGAAGGGGTATCTGGAAACACCATATATTTT,CASSQEGVSGNTIYF
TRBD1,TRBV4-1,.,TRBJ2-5,TGCGCCAGCAGCCAAGGACAGGGAAAGGAGACCCAGTACTTC,CASSQGQGKETQYF
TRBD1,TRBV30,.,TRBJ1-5,TGTGCCTGGAGCTATAGACAGGGGAATCAGCCCCAGCATTTT,CAWSYRQGNQPQHF
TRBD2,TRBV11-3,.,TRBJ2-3,TGTGCCAGCAGCGGTTTTTCTAGCGGGAGGCCAGATACGCAGTATTTT,CASSGFSSGRPDTQYF
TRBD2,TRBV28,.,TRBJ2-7,TGTGCCAGCAGTTCTAGCGGGAGGAACGAGCAGTACTTC,CASSSSGRNEQYF
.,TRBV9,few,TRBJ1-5,TGTGCCAGCAGCGCAGGGGTTGGTCAGCCCCAGCATTTT,CASSAGVGQPQHF
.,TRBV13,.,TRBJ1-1,TGTGCCAGCAGCTTACCTACAGGGCTTGTCACTGAAGCTTTCTTT,CASSLPTGLVTEAFF
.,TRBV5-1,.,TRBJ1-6,TGCGCCAGCAGCTTGGGTCAGGGTTCCTATAATTCACCCCTCCACTTT,CASSLGQGSYNSPLHF
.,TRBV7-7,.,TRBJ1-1,TGTGCCAGCAGCTTACAGGTTAACACTGAAGCTTTCTTT,CASSLQVNTEAFF
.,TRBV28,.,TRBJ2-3,TGTGCCAGCAGTTTCGAGCAATTATCGCAGTATTTT,CASSFEQLSQYF
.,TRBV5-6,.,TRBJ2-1,TGTGCCACCAGCTTCGGAGTCCGCTCCTACAATGAGCAGTTCTTC,CATSFGVRSYNEQFF
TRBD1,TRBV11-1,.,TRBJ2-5,TGTGCCAGCAGCCGGGGACAGAGCCAAGAGACCCAGTACTTC,CASSRGQSQETQYF
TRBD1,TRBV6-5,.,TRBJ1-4,TGTGCCAGCAGTTTATCCGGGACAGGGAATGAAAAACTGTTTTTT,CASSLSGTGNEKLFF
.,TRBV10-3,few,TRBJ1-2,TGTGCCATCCGCGCGGATCGAGACTATGGCTACACCTTC,CAIRADRDYGYTF
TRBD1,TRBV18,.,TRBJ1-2,TGTGCCAGCTCACCACCTTTCCGGGACAGGGAGGGCTATGGCTACACCTTC,CASSPPFRDREGYGYTF
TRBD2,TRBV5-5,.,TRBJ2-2,TGTGCCAGCAGCTTGGCCTTCGGGCTAGCGGGGCCCGGGGTTTTT,CASSLAFGLAGPGVF